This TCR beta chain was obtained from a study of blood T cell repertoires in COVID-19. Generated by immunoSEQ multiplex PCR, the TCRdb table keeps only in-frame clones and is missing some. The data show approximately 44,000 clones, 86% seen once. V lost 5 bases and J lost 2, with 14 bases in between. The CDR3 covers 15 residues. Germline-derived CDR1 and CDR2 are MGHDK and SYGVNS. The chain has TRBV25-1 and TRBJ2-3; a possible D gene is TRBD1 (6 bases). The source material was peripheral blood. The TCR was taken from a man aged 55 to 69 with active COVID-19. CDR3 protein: CASSSLGGFTDTQYF. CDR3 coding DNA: TGTGCCAGCAGTTCTCTAGGGGGTTTCACAGATACGCAGTATTTT.